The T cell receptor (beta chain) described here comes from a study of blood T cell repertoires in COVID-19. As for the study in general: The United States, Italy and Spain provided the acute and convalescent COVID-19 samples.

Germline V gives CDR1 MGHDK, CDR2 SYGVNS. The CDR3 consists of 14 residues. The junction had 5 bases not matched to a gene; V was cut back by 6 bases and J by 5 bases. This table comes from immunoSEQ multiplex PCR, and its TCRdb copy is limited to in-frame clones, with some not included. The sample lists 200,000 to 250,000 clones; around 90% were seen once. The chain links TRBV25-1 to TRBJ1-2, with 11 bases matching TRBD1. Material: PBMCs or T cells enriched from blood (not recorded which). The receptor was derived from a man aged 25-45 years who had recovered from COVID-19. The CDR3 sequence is CASSAGQGAYGYTF. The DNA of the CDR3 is TGTGCCAGCAGCGCAGGACAGGGGGCGTATGGCTACACCTTC.